These T cell receptor beta chains were read from a single sample in a study of control samples from healthy donors and cancer patients. Clones were sequenced by immunoSEQ multiplex PCR, and TCRdb holds only the in-frame ones, with some missing. Among 150,000 to 180,000 clones listed, 85% to 95% were seen once. Sequencing was performed on blood. These receptor sequences come from a man aged 35 to 55 in good health. CDR3s include the opening cysteine and the closing phenylalanine or tryptophan. The D gene is left open where the match is weak. Clone size appears in some rows only: once, few, many, or a class for an expanded clone.

CDR3nt: TGTGCCAGCTTAAGAACCCGGGGGGGGCGGACTAATGAAAAACTGTTTTTT
CDR3aa: CASLRTRGGRTNEKLFF
d_gene: -
v_gene: TRBV28
abundance: -
j_gene: TRBJ1-4

CDR3nt: TGCGCCAGCAGCTTGGAGGGCAGAATGGGTCATTCACCCCTCCACTTT
CDR3aa: CASSLEGRMGHSPLHF
d_gene: -
v_gene: TRBV5-1
abundance: -
j_gene: TRBJ1-6

CDR3nt: TGTGCCAGCAGTGGGAGGGGGACAAACTATGGCTACACCTTC
CDR3aa: CASSGRGTNYGYTF
d_gene: -
v_gene: TRBV27
abundance: -
j_gene: TRBJ1-2

CDR3nt: TGTGCCAGCAGTGAAAACACTGAAGCTTTCTTT
CDR3aa: CASSENTEAFF
d_gene: -
v_gene: TRBV6-1
abundance: -
j_gene: TRBJ1-1

CDR3nt: TGCGCCAGCAGCCCTACGGGGCCGGATGGCTACACCTTC
CDR3aa: CASSPTGPDGYTF
d_gene: -
v_gene: TRBV5-1
abundance: -
j_gene: TRBJ1-2

CDR3nt: TGTGCCAGCACACCGGGACACCTTAATCAGCCCCAGCATTTT
CDR3aa: CASTPGHLNQPQHF
d_gene: -
v_gene: TRBV7-8
abundance: -
j_gene: TRBJ1-5

CDR3nt: TGCAGCGCGGGAGGGGGTTCTAACTATGGCTACACCTTC
CDR3aa: CSAGGGSNYGYTF
d_gene: -
v_gene: TRBV29-1
abundance: -
j_gene: TRBJ1-2

CDR3nt: TGTGCCAGCAGACCTAGCGGGACCTACGAGCAGTACTTC
CDR3aa: CASRPSGTYEQYF
d_gene: TRBD2
v_gene: TRBV27
abundance: -
j_gene: TRBJ2-7

CDR3nt: TGTGCCAGCAGCTCCCCGGGTGGTACGCAGTATTTT
CDR3aa: CASSSPGGTQYF
d_gene: -
v_gene: TRBV7-3
abundance: once
j_gene: TRBJ2-3

CDR3nt: TGTGCCAGCAGTTCCGCGGAGGCTTCCAGCACAGATACGCAGTATTTT
CDR3aa: CASSSAEASSTDTQYF
d_gene: -
v_gene: TRBV6-5
abundance: -
j_gene: TRBJ2-3

CDR3nt: TGTGCCAGCAGGGTGGGACAGGGGGTCTATGGCTACACCTTC
CDR3aa: CASRVGQGVYGYTF
d_gene: TRBD1
v_gene: TRBV6-5
abundance: once
j_gene: TRBJ1-2